The clone carrying this TCR beta chain came up a few times. Subjects with ophthalmopathy showed a Clinical Activity Score no lower than 3, a NOSPECS grade no lower than 4, and a duration shorter than 3 months. Thyroid ultrasound and orbital computed tomography, with clinical symptoms and serum thyroxine and TRAb, informed diagnoses. The sample comes from a study of T cells in Graves' hyperthyroidism and ophthalmopathy. This CDR3 has 15 amino acids. CDR1 and CDR2 from the germline V gene are SNHLY and FYNNEI. V lost 7 bases, J lost 0 bases, and 6 bases stayed unmatched. RNA transcripts gave rise to amplified TCR beta CDR3 regions. The TCR CDR3 was amplified in a first-round RT-PCR using the HTBI primer set. Using its own MiXCR run on the multiplex PCR reads, TCRdb lists one record per CDR3 protein. The sample lists about 400,000 distinct CDR3 sequences; 14% were seen once.

The source material was blood. The rearrangement joins TRBV2 to TRBJ2-4; 7 bases fit TRBD2. The receptor was isolated from a woman in her 30s with Graves' ophthalmopathy. CDR3 loop: CASNYAGEAKNIQYF. The CDR3 region has the DNA TGTGCCAGCAATTACGCGGGGGAAGCCAAAAACATTCAGTACTTC. The full variable domain, in which reference TRBV2 and TRBJ2-4 provide the parts outside the CDR3, is EPEVTQTPSHQVTQMGQEVILRCVPISNHLYFYWYRQILGQKVEFLVSFYNNEISEKSEIFDDQFSVERPDGSNFTLKIRSTKLEDSAMYFCASNYAGEAKNIQYFGAGTRLSVL.